The clone carrying this T cell receptor beta chain was counted only a few times. The CDR3 runs 15 residues. V lost 5 bases, J lost 3 bases, and 7 bases stayed unmatched. The data were obtained in a study of T cells in Graves' hyperthyroidism and ophthalmopathy. Study summary: Peripheral blood collection took place at initial diagnosis, before any treatment.

Amplification of TCR beta CDR3 regions was performed using RNA transcripts as template. With the HTBI primer set, the TCR CDR3 went through a first round of RT-PCR. In TCRdb, the multiplex PCR reads were re-called with MiXCR into one record per CDR3 protein. The sample shows around 500,000 distinct CDR3 sequences, approximately 15% of them seen only once. The sequenced sample consisted of blood. This clonotype was obtained from a woman aged 18 to 35 with Graves' hyperthyroidism. This chain links TRBV12-3 or TRBV12-4 with TRBJ2-4; 7 bases line up with TRBD2. Here the CDR3 reads CASSLSRTSKNIQYF. Written as DNA, the CDR3 is TGTGCCAGCAGTCTTTCCCGGACTAGCAAAAACATTCAGTACTTC.